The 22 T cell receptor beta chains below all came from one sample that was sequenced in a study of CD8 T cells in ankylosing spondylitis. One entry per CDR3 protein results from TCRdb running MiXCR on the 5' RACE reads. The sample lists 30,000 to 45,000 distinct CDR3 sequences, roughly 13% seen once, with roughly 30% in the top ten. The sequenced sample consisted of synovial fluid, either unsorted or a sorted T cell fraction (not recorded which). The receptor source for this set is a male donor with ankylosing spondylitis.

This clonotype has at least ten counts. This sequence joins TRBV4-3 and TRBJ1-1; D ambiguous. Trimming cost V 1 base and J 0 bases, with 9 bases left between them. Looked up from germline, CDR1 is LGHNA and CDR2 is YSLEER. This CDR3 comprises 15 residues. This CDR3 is CASSQGSGVNTEAFF. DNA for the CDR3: TGCGCCAGCAGCCAAGGAAGCGGGGTGAACACTGAAGCTTTCTTT.

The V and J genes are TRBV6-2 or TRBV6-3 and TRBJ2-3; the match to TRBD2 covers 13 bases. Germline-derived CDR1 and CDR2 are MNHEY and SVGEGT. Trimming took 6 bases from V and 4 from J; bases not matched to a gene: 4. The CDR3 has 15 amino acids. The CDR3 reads CASREGLAGSDTQYF. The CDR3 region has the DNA TGTGCCAGCAGAGAGGGACTAGCGGGATCAGATACGCAGTATTTT.

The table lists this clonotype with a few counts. The CDR3 sequence is CASSPMRADQEAFF. In DNA form, the CDR3 reads TGTGCCAGCAGTCCCATGAGGGCAGATCAAGAAGCTTTCTTT. The genes are TRBV28 and TRBJ1-1; unclear D gene. CDR3 length: 14 residues. V lost 5 bases to trimming and J lost 8 bases, with 18 bases between them. The germline CDR1 and CDR2 sequences are MDHEN and SYDVKM.

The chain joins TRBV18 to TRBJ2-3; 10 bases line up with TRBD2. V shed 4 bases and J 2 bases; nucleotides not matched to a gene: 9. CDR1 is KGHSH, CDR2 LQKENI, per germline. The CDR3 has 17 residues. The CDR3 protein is CASSRPSLAGLTDTQYF. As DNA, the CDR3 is TGTGCCAGCTCACGCCCCTCACTAGCGGGGCTCACAGATACGCAGTATTTT.

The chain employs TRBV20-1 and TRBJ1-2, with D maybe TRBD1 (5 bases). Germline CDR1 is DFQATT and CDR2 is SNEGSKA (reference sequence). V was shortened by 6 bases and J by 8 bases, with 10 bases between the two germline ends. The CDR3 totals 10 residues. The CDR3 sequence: CSATGWGYTF. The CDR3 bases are TGCAGTGCCACAGGATGGGGCTACACCTTC.

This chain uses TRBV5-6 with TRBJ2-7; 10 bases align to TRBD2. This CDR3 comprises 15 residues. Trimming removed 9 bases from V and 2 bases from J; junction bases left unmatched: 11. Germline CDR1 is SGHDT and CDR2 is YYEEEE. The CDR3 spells CAIGPGTSDPYEQYF. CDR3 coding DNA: TGTGCCATCGGCCCGGGGACTAGCGATCCCTACGAGCAGTACTTC.

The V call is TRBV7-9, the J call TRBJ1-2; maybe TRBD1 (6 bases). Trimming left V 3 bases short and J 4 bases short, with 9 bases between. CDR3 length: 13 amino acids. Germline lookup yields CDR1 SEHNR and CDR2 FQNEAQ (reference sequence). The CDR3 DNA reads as TGTGCCAGCAGCTTCGAGGGGGTCTATGGCTACACCTTC. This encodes CASSFEGVYGYTF.

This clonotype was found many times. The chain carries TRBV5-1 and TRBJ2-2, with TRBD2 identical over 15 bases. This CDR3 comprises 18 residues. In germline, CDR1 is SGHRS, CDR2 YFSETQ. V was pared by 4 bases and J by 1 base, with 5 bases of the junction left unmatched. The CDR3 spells CASSPGLAGGLNTGELFF. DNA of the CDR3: TGCGCCAGCAGCCCGGGACTAGCGGGAGGCCTGAACACCGGGGAGCTGTTTTTT.

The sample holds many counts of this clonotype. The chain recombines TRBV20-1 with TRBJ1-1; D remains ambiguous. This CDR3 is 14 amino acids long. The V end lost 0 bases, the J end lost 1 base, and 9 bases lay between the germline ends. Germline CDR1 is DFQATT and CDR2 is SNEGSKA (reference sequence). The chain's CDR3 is CSARDGAENTEAFF. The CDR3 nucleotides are TGCAGTGCTAGAGATGGCGCCGAGAACACTGAAGCTTTCTTT.

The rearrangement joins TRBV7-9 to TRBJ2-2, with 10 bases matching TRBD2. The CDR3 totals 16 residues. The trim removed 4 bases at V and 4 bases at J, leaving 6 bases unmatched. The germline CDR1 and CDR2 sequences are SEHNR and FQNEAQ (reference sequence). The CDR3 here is CASSYSSGSSTGELFF. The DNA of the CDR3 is TGTGCCAGCAGCTATTCTAGCGGGAGTTCCACCGGGGAGCTGTTTTTT. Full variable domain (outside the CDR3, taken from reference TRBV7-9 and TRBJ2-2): DTGVSQNPRHKITKRGQNVTFRCDPISEHNRLYWYRQTLGQGPEFLTYFQNEAQLEKSRLLSDRFSAERPKGSFSTLEIQRTEQGDSAMYLCASSYSSGSSTGELFFGEGSRLTVL.

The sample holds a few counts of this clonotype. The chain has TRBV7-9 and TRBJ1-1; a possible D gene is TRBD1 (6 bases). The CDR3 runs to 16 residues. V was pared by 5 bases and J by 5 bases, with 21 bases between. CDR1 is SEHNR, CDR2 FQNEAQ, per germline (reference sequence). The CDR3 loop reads CASSPREGGAETEAFF. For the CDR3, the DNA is TGTGCCAGCAGCCCCCGTGAGGGGGGGGCTGAGACTGAAGCTTTCTTT.

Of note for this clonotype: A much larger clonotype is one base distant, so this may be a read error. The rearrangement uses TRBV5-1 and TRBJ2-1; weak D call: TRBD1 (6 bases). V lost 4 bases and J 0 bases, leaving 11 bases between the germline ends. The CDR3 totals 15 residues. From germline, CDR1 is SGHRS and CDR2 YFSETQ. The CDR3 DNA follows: TGCGCCAGCAGCCGAGACAGGAGCTCCTACAATGAGCAGTTCTTC. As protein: CASSRDRSSYNEQFF.

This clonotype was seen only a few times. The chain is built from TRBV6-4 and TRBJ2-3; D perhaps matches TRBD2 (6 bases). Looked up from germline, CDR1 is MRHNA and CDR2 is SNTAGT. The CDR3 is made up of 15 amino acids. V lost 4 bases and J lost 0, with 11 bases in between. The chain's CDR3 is CASSGGGLSTDTQYF. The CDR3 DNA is TGTGCCAGCAGTGGAGGAGGGCTTAGCACAGATACGCAGTATTTT.

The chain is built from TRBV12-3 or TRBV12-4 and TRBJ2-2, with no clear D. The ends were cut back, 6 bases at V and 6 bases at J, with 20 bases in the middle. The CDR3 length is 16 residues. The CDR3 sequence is CASRRGSEANPGELFF. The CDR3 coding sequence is TGTGCCAGCAGAAGAGGTTCCGAGGCTAACCCCGGGGAGCTGTTTTTT.

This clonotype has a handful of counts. The CDR3 is CSASGAWVTEAFF. The DNA of the CDR3 is TGCAGTGCTAGTGGGGCCTGGGTCACTGAAGCTTTCTTT. The V and J genes are TRBV20-1 and TRBJ1-1, with D perhaps TRBD1 (5 bases). Trimming left V 3 bases short and J 4 bases short, with 12 bases between. CDR1 DFQATT and CDR2 SNEGSKA come from the germline V gene (reference sequence). This CDR3 has 13 amino acids.

CDR3 nucleotides: TGCAGCGTTGAAGGCACAACCTCTGGAAACACCATATATTTT. Amino acid sequence: CSVEGTTSGNTIYF. The rearrangement uses TRBV29-1 and TRBJ1-3; no firm D call. Trimming shortened V by 1 base and J by 0 bases, and 7 bases separated the two germline ends. Germline CDR1 reads SQVTM; CDR2 reads ANQGSEA. CDR3 length: 14 amino acids. The full variable domain, in which reference TRBV29-1 and TRBJ1-3 provide the parts outside the CDR3, is SAVISQKPSRDICQRGTSLTIQCQVDSQVTMMFWYRQQPGQSLTLIATANQGSEATYESGFVIDKFPISRPNLTFSTLTVSNMSPEDSSIYLCSVEGTTSGNTIYFGEGSWLTVV.

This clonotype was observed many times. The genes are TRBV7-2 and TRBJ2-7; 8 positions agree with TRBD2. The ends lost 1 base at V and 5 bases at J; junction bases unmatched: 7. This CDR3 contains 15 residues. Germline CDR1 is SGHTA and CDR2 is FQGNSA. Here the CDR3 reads CASSLVGGASHEQYF. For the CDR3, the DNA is TGTGCCAGCAGCTTAGTCGGGGGGGCTTCCCACGAGCAGTACTTC.

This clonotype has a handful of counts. DNA of the CDR3: TGTGCCACCAGCAGCCTTCCGGGGAACACCGGGGAGCTGTTTTTT. Protein product: CATSSLPGNTGELFF. The rearrangement joins TRBV15 to TRBJ2-2; unclear D gene. Per germline, CDR1 LNHNV and CDR2 YYDKDF (reference sequence). CDR3 size: 15 residues. V was clipped by 3 bases and J by 1 base, with 9 bases between them.

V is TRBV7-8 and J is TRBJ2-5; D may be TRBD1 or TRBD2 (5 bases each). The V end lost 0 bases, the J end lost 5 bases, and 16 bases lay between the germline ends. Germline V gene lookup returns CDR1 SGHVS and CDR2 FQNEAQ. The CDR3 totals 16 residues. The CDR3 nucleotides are TGTGCCAGCAGCTTAGCCCAAGGGACCCTTGGGGAGACCCAGTACTTC. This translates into CASSLAQGTLGETQYF.

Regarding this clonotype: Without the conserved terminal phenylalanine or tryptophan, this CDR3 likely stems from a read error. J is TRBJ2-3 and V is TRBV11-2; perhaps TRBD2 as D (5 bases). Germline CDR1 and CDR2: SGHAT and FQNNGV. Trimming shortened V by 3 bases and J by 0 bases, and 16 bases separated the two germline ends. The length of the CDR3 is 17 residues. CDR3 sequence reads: CASSFGLGNPSTDTQYI. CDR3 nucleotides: TGTGCCAGCAGCTTCGGACTGGGGAACCCTAGCACAGATACGCAGTATATT.

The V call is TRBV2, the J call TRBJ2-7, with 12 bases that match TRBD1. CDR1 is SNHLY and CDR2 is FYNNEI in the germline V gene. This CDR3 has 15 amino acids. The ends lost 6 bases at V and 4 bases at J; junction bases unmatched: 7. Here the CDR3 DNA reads TGTGCCAGCAGAAGCGGGACAGGGGGCTTTTACGAGCAGTACTTC. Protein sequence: CASRSGTGGFYEQYF.

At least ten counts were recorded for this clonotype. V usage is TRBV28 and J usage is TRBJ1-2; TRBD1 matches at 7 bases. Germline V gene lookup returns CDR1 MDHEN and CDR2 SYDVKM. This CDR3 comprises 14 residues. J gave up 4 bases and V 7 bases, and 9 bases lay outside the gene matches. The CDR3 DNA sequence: TGTGCCAGCACCGTGGACAGGTCCAGCTATGGCTACACCTTC. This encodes CASTVDRSSYGYTF.